This T cell receptor (beta chain) was documented in a study of cytomegalovirus exposure and HLA in healthy donors. The CDR3 spans 13 residues. The J segment lost 7 bases and the V segment lost 5 bases, leaving 4 bases of the junction unmatched. Looked up from germline, CDR1 is SGHTA and CDR2 is FQGNSA. The primer mix had 60 Vbeta and 13 Jbeta primers. The data were produced by immunoSEQ multiplex PCR, yet TCRdb's version contains in-frame clones alone and is incomplete. The table shows 95,000 to 100,000 clones, with under 85% occurring only once. This TCR was recovered from a female donor in good health and CMV-seropositive. The chain carries TRBV7-2 and TRBJ2-2, with 7 positions matching TRBD1. Sequencing was done on a sample of PBMCs. The CDR3 protein is CASSATGYGELFF. The DNA for the CDR3 is TGTGCCAGCAGCGCGACAGGGTACGGGGAGCTGTTTTTT.